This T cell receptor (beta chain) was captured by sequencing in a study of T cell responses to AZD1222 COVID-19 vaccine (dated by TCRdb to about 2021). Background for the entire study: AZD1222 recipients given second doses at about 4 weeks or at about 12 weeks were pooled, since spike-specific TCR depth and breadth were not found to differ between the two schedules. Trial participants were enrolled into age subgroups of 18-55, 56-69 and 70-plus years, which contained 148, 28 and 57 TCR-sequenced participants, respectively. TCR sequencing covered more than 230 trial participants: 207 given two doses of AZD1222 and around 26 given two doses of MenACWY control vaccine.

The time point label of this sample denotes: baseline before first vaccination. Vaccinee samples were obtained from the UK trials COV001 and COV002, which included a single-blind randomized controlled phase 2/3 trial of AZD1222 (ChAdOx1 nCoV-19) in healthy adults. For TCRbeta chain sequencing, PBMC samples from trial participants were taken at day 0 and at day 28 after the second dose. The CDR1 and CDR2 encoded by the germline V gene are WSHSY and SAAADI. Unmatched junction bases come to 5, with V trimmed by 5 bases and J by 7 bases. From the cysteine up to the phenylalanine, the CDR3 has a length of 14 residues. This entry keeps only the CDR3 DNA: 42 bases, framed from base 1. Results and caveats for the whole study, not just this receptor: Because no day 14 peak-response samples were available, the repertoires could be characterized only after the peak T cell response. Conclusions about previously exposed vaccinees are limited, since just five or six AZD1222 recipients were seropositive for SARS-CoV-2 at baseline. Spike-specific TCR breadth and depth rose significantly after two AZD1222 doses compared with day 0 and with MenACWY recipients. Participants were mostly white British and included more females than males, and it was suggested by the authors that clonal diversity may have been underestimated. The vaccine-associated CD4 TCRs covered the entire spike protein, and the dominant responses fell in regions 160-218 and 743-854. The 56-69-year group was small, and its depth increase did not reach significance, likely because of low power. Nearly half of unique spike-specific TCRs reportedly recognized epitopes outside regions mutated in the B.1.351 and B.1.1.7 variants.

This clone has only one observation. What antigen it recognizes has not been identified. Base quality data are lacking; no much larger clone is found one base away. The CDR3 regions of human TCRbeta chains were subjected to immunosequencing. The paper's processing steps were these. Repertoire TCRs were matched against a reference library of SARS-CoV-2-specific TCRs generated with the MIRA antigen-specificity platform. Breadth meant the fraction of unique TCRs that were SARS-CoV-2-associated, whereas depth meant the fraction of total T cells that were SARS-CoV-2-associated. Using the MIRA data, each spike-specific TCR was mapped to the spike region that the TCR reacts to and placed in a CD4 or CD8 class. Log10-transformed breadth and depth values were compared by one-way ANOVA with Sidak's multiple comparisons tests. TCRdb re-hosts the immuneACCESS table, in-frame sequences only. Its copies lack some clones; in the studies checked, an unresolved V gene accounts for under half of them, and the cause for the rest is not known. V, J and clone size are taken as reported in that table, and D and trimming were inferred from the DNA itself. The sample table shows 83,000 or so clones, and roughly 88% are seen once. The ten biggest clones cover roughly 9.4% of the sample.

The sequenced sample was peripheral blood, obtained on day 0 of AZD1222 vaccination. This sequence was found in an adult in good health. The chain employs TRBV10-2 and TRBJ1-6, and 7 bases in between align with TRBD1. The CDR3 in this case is CASSFQGDNSPLHF. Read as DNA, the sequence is TGCGCCAGCAGTTTTCAGGGGGACAATTCACCCCTCCACTTT.